This T cell receptor beta chain was identified in a study of T-cell memory formation after mild COVID-19. Study outcomes and limitations: The CD4+ clones that contracted clustered mainly within CM and EM, and the CD8+ clones concentrated in EMRA.

Germline CDR1 is LNHDA and CDR2 is SQIVND (reference sequence). The CDR3 has 14 amino acids. V was pared by 3 bases and J by 2 bases, with 10 bases between. Via MiXCR, TCRdb re-called the 5' RACE reads, giving one row per CDR3 protein. The sample records about 300,000 distinct CDR3 sequences, roughly 21% being singletons. Worth noting for this clonotype: Its antigen is currently unknown.

The chain employs TRBV19 and TRBJ1-2; D call uncertain. Sequencing was carried out using PBMCs or a T cell subset sorted from them (not recorded which). The TCR originated in a man aged 18 to 29 who had mild COVID-19 (a few samples of this study predate the infection). Cell type and time point are not known. CDR3 in amino acids: CASSIGGTNYGYTF. CDR3 nucleotide sequence: TGTGCCAGTAGTATCGGCGGAACGAACTATGGCTACACCTTC.